This T cell receptor (beta chain) was captured in a study of human T cells and chemical hapten exposure. Overall study findings and caveats: There was no change with DPC sensitization in TCRs above 1 in 1000 frequency.

To note about this clonotype: Its antigen is not identified.

The time point here: patch test 2, 6 weeks after DPC sensitization. The treatment denotes: therapeutic diphenylcyclopropenone sensitization with weekly scalp DPC. V was clipped by 0 bases and J by 0 bases, with 23 bases between them. Per germline, CDR1 MNHEY and CDR2 SVGEGT. The CDR3 has 20 residues. TCRdb reanalysed the RACE reads using MiXCR and keeps one entry per CDR3 protein. This sample has around 99,000 distinct CDR3 sequences, with 9.5% to 12% found just once. The chain combines TRBV6-2 or TRBV6-3 with TRBJ1-1; D call uncertain. This material consisted of whole blood, taken in connection with sensitization to the hapten diphenylcyclopropenone (DPC). This clonotype originated in a man aged 40-50 years with alopecia areata. Some clones in this sample may be carry-over from other donors' samples. CDR3 nucleotides: TGTGCCAGCAGTTACTCGGTAGGGAGAGCTACCTTTTCACTGAACACTGAAGCTTTCTTT. Translating gives CASSYSVGRATFSLNTEAFF.